The 21 T cell receptor beta chains reported below all come from one sample, sequenced in a study of vaccination and CD4 T cells after COVID-19 (dated by TCRdb to the early 2020s). For these receptors, no antigen is known. In light of the paper, this sample's treatment or condition label describes: roughly ten-day PBMC culture with coronavirus spike peptide pools or control peptides (ViraFEST assay). To prepare the library, PCR was applied. The data were produced on an Illumina iSeq 100. At the Johns Hopkins FTIC core, DNA from the cultured CD4+ T cells underwent TCR sequencing with the Oncomine TCR Beta short-read assay. TCRdb applied fastp at Q25 and MiXCR to the public reads, then kept only in-frame beta chains. Every CDR3 protein is listed once, alongside the most common genes and DNA of its rows. In this sample the table shows about 13,000 distinct CDR3 sequences, approximately 46% of which occur a single time. About 8% of the sample goes to the ten largest clones.

The source was CD4+ T cells from blood, cultured in vitro, collected after SARS-CoV-2 vaccination. The receptor source for this set is a human donor who had recovered from COVID-19.

CDR3: CATAGTGQGEQYF. The CDR3, as DNA: TGTGCCACTGCGGGGACAGGGCAAGGCGAGCAGTACTTC. The J gene is TRBJ2-7, the V gene TRBV6-1, with 9 bases aligning to TRBD1. CDR1 is MNHNS, CDR2 SASEGT, per germline. The CDR3 has 13 amino acids. V was clipped by 10 bases and J by 6 bases; unmatched bases: 10.

The chain combines TRBV7-3 with TRBJ2-3; perhaps D is TRBD1 or TRBD2 (5 bases each). This CDR3 comprises 15 residues. With 1 base removed from V and 2 bases from J, the gap between germline ends came to 10 bases. CDR1 is SGHTA, CDR2 FQGTGA, per germline. In nucleotides, the CDR3 is TGTGCCAGCAGCTTAATGGGGGAGCTCACAGATACGCAGTATTTT. As protein: CASSLMGELTDTQYF.

This rearrangement joins TRBV29-1 to TRBJ2-3, with D uncertain. CDR3 size: 12 residues. V was trimmed by 7 bases and J by 7 bases, leaving 15 bases between them. Germline-derived CDR1 and CDR2 are SQVTM and ANQGSEA. In DNA form, the CDR3 reads TGCAGCGCCGCATTCGCGGCAAATACGCAGTATTTT. Translated: CSAAFAANTQYF.

In its sample, this clonotype was seen a few times. This rearrangement joins TRBV6-1 to TRBJ2-5; D gene unclear. Germline CDR1 reads MNHNS; CDR2 reads SASEGT. The CDR3 contains 14 residues. Deletions cut 8 bases from V and 2 bases from J, with 15 bases between. The CDR3 DNA sequence: TGTGCCAGCGGCCTGGGTAGGATACAAGAGACCCAGTACTTC. As protein: CASGLGRIQETQYF.

The chain couples TRBV29-1 to TRBJ1-3; no clear D. The CDR3 is 14 amino acids. Trimming took off 3 bases at V and 0 bases at J, with 9 bases between the two ends. Germline V gene data show CDR1 as SQVTM and CDR2 as ANQGSEA. The CDR3, as DNA: TGCAGCGTTGAGGCAGTGAACTCTGGAAACACCATATATTTT. It yields the protein CSVEAVNSGNTIYF.

The chain combines TRBV4-1 with TRBJ2-5; 8 bases agree with TRBD1. CDR3 length equals 15 residues. V shed 0 bases and J 5 bases; nucleotides not matched to a gene: 5. Per germline, CDR1 MGHRA and CDR2 YSYEKL. The CDR3 sequence is CASSQDPGGWETQYF. In DNA, the CDR3 is TGCGCCAGCAGCCAAGACCCAGGGGGCTGGGAGACCCAGTACTTC.

This clonotype was observed a single time. The chain combines TRBV20-1 with TRBJ2-4; tentatively, D is TRBD1 (5 bases). V was clipped by 2 bases and J by 8 bases, with 16 bases between them. This CDR3 contains 14 residues. From germline, CDR1 is DFQATT and CDR2 SNEGSKA (reference sequence). In DNA form, the CDR3 reads TGCAGTGCTAGAACAGAAAACGCCAGGGACATTCAGTACTTC. Translated: CSARTENARDIQYF.

This clonotype was counted between two and nine times. This rearrangement joins TRBV5-8 to TRBJ2-5; 12 bases match TRBD2. This CDR3 has 15 amino acids. The germline gives CDR1 SGHTS, CDR2 YDEGEE. With V trimmed by 4 bases and J by 5 bases, 6 bases remained unmatched. CDR3 coding DNA: TGTGCCAGCAGCCCGAGGACTAGCGGGATGGAGACCCAGTACTTC. It is translated as CASSPRTSGMETQYF.

This clonotype occurred a few times. This chain joins TRBV6-1 and TRBJ2-1, with D possibly matching TRBD1 (6 bases). CDR3 length equals 13 residues. Germline CDR1 and CDR2: MNHNS and SASEGT. The V and J ends lost 6 bases and 10 bases respectively, with 16 bases between them. CDR3 sequence (DNA): TGTGCCAGCAGAGTAACAGGGAAACTCGAGCAGTTCTTC. Its translation: CASRVTGKLEQFF.

This clonotype turned up a few times. The V and J genes are TRBV15 and TRBJ1-2; 7 positions agree with TRBD1. CDR1 is LNHNV, CDR2 YYDKDF, per germline (reference sequence). The CDR3 spans 16 residues. With 3 bases clipped from V and 4 bases from J, the junction kept 11 bases outside the gene matches. CDR3 in DNA: TGTGCCACCAGCAGGAACCCGGGACAGATCCCCTATGGCTACACCTTC. Amino acid sequence: CATSRNPGQIPYGYTF.

In this sample, this clonotype turned up a few times. The chain links TRBV6-1 to TRBJ2-1; perhaps TRBD1 as D (5 bases). The ends were cut back, 4 bases at V and 0 bases at J, with 13 bases in the middle. In germline, CDR1 is MNHNS, CDR2 SASEGT. The CDR3 totals 16 residues. CDR3 sequence reads: CASSALQARSYNEQFF. The CDR3 DNA reads as TGTGCCAGCAGTGCCTTACAGGCCCGCTCCTACAATGAGCAGTTCTTC.

The count of this clonotype is one. One end of the junction is discordant with germline, which a read error may explain. The rearrangement joins TRBV5-1 to TRBJ2-5, with D unclear. Germline V gene sequence: CDR1 SGHRS, CDR2 YFSETQ. The CDR3 is made up of 14 amino acids. The DNA for the CDR3 is TGCGCCAGCAGCTTGACCGCCGCCCAAGAGACTCAGTACTTC. It translates to CASSLTAAQETQYF.

The chain links TRBV7-2 to TRBJ2-7; 11 bases line up with TRBD2. The CDR3 is 19 residues long. Trimming cost V 4 bases and J 6 bases; bases outside gene matches: 20. Germline-derived CDR1 and CDR2 are SGHTA and FQGNSA. In DNA form, the CDR3 reads TGTGCCAGCAGCTCCTCGCTAGCGGGAGGCCCCCTGGGGGTATTCGAGCAGTACTTC. Translating gives CASSSSLAGGPLGVFEQYF.

The rearrangement uses TRBV6-2 or TRBV6-3 and TRBJ1-5, with D unresolved. The CDR3 consists of 15 residues. V was trimmed by 0 bases and J by 4 bases, leaving 10 bases between them. CDR1 is MNHEY, CDR2 SVGEGT, per germline. CDR3 in DNA: TGTGCCAGCAGTTACTCGGAGATGGCTAATCAGCCCCAGCATTTT. It specifies CASSYSEMANQPQHF.

This clonotype was picked up a small number of times. Here the CDR3 reads CATSDLLPGANTGELFF. CDR3 in DNA: TGTGCCACCAGTGATTTGCTTCCCGGCGCGAACACCGGGGAGCTGTTTTTT. The chain carries TRBV24-1 and TRBJ2-2; D ambiguous. V was clipped by 0 bases and J by 0 bases, with 10 bases between them. This CDR3 has 17 amino acids. Germline CDR1 is KGHDR and CDR2 is SFDVKD.

The V call is TRBV7-3, the J call TRBJ1-2; possibly TRBD1 for D (5 bases). V was pared by 5 bases and J by 6 bases, with 19 bases between. Per germline, CDR1 SGHTA and CDR2 FQGTGA. CDR3 size: 15 residues. The DNA for the CDR3 is TGTGCCAGCAGCCTTGGCGGCAGGGTGGGGGATGGCTACACCTTC. Its translation is CASSLGGRVGDGYTF.

In its sample, this clonotype was seen a few times. The gene calls are TRBV27 and TRBJ2-7; 10 bases fit TRBD2. Germline V CDR1 and CDR2: MNHEY, SMNVEV (reference sequence). The CDR3 has 14 residues. The V segment lost 5 bases and the J segment 4 bases; nucleotides outside the gene matches: 5. The CDR3 loop reads CASSRTSGTYEQYF. As DNA, the CDR3 is TGTGCCAGCAGTCGGACTAGCGGAACTTACGAGCAGTACTTC.

The V call is TRBV7-2, the J call TRBJ1-3, with a tentative D call TRBD1 (5 bases). Germline CDR1 and CDR2: SGHTA and FQGNSA. Trimming took 2 bases from V and 4 from J, leaving 15 bases between them. CDR3 length equals 16 residues. Written as DNA, the CDR3 is TGTGCCAGCAGCTTATTTTTAACAGGTTCGGGAAACACCATATATTTT. It translates to CASSLFLTGSGNTIYF.

This sequence joins TRBV5-1 and TRBJ2-7; D assignment may be TRBD1 or TRBD2 (5 bases each). CDR1 and CDR2 (germline): SGHRS, YFSETQ. With 7 bases removed from V and 5 bases from J, the gap between germline ends came to 25 bases. The CDR3 is 16 amino acids. In DNA form, the CDR3 reads TGCGCCAGCGGAGCTTGGTCTCGGGGCGCCCCCCACGAGCAGTACTTC. This encodes CASGAWSRGAPHEQYF. The full variable domain, its missing parts supplied by reference TRBV5-1 and TRBJ2-7, is KAGVTQTPRYLIKTRGQQVTLSCSPISGHRSVSWYQQTPGQGLQFLFEYFSETQRNKGNFPGRFSGRQFSNSRSEMNVSTLELGDSALYLCASGAWSRGAPHEQYFGPGTRLTVT.

V is TRBV6-1 and J is TRBJ2-3; the D gene is possibly TRBD2 (5 bases). The germline CDR1 and CDR2 sequences are MNHNS and SASEGT. This CDR3 contains 15 residues. V shed 4 bases and J shed 6 bases, with 17 bases lying between them. CDR3 DNA: TGTGCCAGCAGTGTGAGGGCCCCACACATTGATACGCAGTATTTT. Amino acid sequence: CASSVRAPHIDTQYF.

The V call is TRBV10-3, the J call TRBJ2-5, with D possibly TRBD2 on 6 matching bases. This CDR3 comprises 15 residues. Germline CDR1 and CDR2: ENHRY and SYGVKD. The V end lost 6 bases, the J end lost 1 base, and 15 bases lay between the germline ends. The CDR3 here is CAIRGDRGTQETQYF. As DNA, the CDR3 is TGTGCCATCAGGGGCGACCGGGGGACCCAAGAGACCCAGTACTTC.